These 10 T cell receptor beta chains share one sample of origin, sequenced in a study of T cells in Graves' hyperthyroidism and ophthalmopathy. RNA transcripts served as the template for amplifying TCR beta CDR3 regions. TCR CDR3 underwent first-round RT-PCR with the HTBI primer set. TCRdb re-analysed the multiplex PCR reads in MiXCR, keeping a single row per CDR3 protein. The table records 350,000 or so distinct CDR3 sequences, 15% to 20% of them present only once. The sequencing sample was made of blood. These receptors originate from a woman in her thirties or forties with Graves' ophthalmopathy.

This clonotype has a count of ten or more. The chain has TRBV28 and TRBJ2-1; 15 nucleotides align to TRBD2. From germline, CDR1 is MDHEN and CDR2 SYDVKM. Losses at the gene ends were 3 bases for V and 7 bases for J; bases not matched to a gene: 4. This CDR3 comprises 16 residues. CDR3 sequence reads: CASSFSGTSGRNEQFF. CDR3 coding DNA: TGTGCCAGCAGTTTTTCCGGGACTAGCGGGAGGAATGAGCAGTTCTTC.

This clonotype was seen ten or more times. For the CDR3, the DNA is TGTGCCAGCACTCCCAGCCGGGGACCCCAGGAGACCCAGTACTTC. Translating gives CASTPSRGPQETQYF. This chain links TRBV9 with TRBJ2-5; possibly TRBD1 or TRBD2 for D (5 bases each). Germline CDR1 SGDLS, CDR2 YYNGEE. The CDR3 is made up of 15 amino acids. V was clipped by 6 bases and J by 5 bases, with 20 bases between them. The entire variable domain, with the rest obtained from reference TRBV9 and TRBJ2-5, is as follows: DSGVTQTPKHLITATGQRVTLRCSPRSGDLSVYWYQQSLDQGLQFLIQYYNGEERAKGNILERFSAQQFPDLHSELNLSSLELGDSALYFCASTPSRGPQETQYFGPGTRLLVL.

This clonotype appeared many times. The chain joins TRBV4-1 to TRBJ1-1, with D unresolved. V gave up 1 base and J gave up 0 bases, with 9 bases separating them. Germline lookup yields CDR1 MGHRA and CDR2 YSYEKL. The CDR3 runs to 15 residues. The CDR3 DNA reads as TGCGCCAGCAGCCAAGGTCTCAACCTGAACACTGAAGCTTTCTTT. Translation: CASSQGLNLNTEAFF.

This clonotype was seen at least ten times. CDR3 DNA sequence: TGTGCCAGTAGCCAAACACGGACGAAAGCTTTCTTT. Encoded protein: CASSQTRTKAFF. This chain connects TRBV19 to TRBJ1-1; D unresolved. The V gene's germline CDR1 is LNHDA and CDR2 SQIVND (reference sequence). Trimming took 6 bases from V and 9 from J, leaving 14 bases between them. The CDR3 consists of 12 residues.

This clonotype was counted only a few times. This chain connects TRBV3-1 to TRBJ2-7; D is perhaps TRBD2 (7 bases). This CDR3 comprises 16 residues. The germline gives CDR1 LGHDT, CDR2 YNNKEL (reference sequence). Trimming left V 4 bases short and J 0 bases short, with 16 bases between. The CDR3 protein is CASSLYGGGSSYEQYF. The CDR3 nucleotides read TGTGCCAGCAGCCTGTACGGGGGCGGGAGCTCCTACGAGCAGTACTTC.

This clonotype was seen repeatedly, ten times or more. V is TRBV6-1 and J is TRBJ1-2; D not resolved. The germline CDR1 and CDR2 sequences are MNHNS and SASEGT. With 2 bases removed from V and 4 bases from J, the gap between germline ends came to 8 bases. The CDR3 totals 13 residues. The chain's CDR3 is CASSELQFYGYTF. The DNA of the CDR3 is TGTGCCAGCAGTGAATTACAGTTCTATGGCTACACCTTC.

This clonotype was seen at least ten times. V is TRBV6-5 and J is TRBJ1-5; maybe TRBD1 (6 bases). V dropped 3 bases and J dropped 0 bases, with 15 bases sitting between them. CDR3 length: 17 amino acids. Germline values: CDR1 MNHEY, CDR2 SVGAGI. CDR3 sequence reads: CASSYSWDIDSNQPQHF. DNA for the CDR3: TGTGCCAGCAGTTATTCTTGGGACATCGATAGCAATCAGCCCCAGCATTTT.

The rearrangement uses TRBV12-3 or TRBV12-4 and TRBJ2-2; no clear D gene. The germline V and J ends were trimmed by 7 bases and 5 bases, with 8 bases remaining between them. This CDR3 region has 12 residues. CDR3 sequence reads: CASILQTGELFF. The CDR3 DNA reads TGTGCCAGCATCCTCCAGACCGGGGAGCTGTTTTTT.

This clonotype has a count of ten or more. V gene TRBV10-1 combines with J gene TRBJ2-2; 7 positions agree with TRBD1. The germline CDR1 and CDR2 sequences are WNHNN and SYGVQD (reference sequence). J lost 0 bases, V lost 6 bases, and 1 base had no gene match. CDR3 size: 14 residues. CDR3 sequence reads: CASRQGPNTGELFF. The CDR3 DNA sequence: TGCGCCAGCAGACAGGGGCCGAACACCGGGGAGCTGTTTTTT.

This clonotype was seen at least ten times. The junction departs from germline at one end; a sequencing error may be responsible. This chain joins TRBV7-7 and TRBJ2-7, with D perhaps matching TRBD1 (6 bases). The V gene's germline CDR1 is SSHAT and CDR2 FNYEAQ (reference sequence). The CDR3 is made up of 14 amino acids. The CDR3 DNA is TGTGCTAGCAGCCCCACACAGGGTATCAACGAGCAGTACTTC. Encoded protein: CASSPTQGINEQYF.